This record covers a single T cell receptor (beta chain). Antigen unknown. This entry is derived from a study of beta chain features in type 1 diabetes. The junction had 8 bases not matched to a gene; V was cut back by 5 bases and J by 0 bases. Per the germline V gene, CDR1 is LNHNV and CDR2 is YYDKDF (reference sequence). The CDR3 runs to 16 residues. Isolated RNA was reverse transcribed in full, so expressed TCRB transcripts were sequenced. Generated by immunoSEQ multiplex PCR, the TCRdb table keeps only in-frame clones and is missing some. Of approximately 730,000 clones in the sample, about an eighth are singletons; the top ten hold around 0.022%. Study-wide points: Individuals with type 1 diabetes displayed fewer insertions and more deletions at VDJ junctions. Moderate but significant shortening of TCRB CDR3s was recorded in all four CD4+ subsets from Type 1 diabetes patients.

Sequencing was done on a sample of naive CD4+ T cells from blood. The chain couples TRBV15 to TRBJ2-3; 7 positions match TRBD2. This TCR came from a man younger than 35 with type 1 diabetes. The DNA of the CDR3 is TGTGCCACCAGCCGTTGGGGGGGATCTAGCACAGATACGCAGTATTTT. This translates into CATSRWGGSSTDTQYF.